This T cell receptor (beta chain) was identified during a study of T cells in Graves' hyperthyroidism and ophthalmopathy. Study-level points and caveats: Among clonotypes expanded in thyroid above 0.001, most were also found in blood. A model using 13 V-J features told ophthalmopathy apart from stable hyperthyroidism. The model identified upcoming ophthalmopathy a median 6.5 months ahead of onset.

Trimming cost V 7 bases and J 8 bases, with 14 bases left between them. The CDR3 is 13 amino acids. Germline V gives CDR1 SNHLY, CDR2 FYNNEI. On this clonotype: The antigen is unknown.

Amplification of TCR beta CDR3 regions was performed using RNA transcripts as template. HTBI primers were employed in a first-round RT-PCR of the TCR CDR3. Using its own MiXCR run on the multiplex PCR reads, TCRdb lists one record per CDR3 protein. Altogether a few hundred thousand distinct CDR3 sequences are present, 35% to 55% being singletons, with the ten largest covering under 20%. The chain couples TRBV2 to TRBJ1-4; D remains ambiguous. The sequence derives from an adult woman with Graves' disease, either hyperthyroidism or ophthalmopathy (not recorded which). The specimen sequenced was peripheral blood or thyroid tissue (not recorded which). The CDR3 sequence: CASTRGVGEKLFF. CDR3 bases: TGTGCCAGCACCCGAGGTGTGGGGGAAAAACTGTTTTTT.